This T cell receptor (beta chain) was profiled in a study of OX40 agonist ivuxolimab in advanced cancers. On the study more broadly: Three patients got partial responses; one had hepatocellular carcinoma and two had cutaneous melanoma.

This clone was seen only a few times. Trimming shortened V by 2 bases and J by 6 bases, and 12 bases separated the two germline ends. The CDR3 extends over 13 amino acids. CDR1 and CDR2 (germline): GTSNPN, SVGIG (reference sequence). This table comes from immunoSEQ multiplex PCR, and its TCRdb copy is limited to in-frame clones, with some not included. This table has 58,000 or so clones, roughly 89% appearing once. This sample comprised CD4+ or CD8+ T cells sorted from blood, obtained in a trial of the OX40 agonist ivuxolimab. This receptor was identified in an adult with an advanced solid tumor such as melanoma, head and neck, liver or kidney cancer. The chain carries TRBV30 and TRBJ2-3; D might be TRBD2 (5 bases). The chain's CDR3 is CAWSYLRGDTQYF. The DNA for the CDR3 is TGTGCCTGGAGTTATCTTCGCGGGGATACGCAGTATTTT.